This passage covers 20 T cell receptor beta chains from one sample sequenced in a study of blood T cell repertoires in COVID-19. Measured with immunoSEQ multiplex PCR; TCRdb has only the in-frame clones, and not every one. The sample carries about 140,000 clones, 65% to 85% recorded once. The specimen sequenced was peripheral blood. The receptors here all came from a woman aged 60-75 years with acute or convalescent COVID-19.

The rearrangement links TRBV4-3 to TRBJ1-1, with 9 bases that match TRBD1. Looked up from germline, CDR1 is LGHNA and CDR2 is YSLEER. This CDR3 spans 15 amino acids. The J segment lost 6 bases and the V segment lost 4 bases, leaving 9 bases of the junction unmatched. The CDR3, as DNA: TGCGCCAGCAGCCGAACTACAGGGGGCATATCTGAAGCTTTCTTT. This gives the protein CASSRTTGGISEAFF.

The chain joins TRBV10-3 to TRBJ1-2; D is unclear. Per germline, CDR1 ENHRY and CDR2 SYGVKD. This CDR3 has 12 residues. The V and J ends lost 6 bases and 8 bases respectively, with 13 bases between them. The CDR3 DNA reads TGTGCCATCAGCACACCCTCAGGCGGCTACACCTTC. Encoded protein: CAISTPSGGYTF.

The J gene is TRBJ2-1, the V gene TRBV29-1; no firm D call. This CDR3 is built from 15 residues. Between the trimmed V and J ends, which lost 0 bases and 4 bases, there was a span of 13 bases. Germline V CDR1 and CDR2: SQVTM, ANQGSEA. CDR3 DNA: TGCAGCGTTGAAGATTTCCGCGGCCGATACAATGAGCAGTTCTTC. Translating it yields CSVEDFRGRYNEQFF.

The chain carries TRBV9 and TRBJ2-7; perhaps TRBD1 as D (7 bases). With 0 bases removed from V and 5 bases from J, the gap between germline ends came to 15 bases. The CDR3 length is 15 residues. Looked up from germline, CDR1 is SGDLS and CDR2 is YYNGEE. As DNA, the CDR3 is TGTGCCAGCAGCGTAGATCCAGGGGGGAACGACGAGCAGTACTTC. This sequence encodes CASSVDPGGNDEQYF. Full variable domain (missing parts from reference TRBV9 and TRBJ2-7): DSGVTQTPKHLITATGQRVTLRCSPRSGDLSVYWYQQSLDQGLQFLIQYYNGEERAKGNILERFSAQQFPDLHSELNLSSLELGDSALYFCASSVDPGGNDEQYFGPGTRLTVT.

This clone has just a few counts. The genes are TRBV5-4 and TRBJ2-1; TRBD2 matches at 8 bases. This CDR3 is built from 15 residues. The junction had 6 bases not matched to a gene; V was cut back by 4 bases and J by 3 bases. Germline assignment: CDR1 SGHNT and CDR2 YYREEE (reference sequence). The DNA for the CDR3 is TGTGCCAGCAGCCCCTCGGGACTAGACTACAATGAGCAGTTCTTC. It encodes CASSPSGLDYNEQFF.

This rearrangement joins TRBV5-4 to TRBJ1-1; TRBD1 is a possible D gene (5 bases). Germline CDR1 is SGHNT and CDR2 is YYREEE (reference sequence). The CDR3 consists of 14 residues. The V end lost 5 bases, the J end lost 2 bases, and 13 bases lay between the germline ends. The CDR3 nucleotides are TGTGCCAGCAGGGCCGGGGGACTCAACACTGAAGCTTTCTTT. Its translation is CASRAGGLNTEAFF. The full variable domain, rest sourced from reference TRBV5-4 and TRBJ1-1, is ETGVTQSPTHLIKTRGQQVTLRCSSQSGHNTVSWYQQALGQGPQFIFQYYREEENGRGNFPPRFSGLQFPNYSSELNVNALELDDSALYLCASRAGGLNTEAFFGQGTRLTVV.

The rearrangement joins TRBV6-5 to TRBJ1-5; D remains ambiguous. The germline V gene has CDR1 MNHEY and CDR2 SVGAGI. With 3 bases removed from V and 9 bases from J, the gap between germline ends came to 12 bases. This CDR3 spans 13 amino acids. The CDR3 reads CASSYTRDRPQHF. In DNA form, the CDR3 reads TGTGCCAGCAGTTATACGCGGGATAGGCCCCAGCATTTT.

The CDR3 region has the DNA TGTGCCTGGAGTCCAGACGGGAACTATGGCTACACCTTC. Protein product: CAWSPDGNYGYTF. V usage is TRBV30 and J usage is TRBJ1-2; D gene ambiguous. The germline V gene encodes CDR1 GTSNPN and CDR2 SVGIG (reference sequence). With 2 bases removed from V and 2 bases from J, the gap between germline ends came to 9 bases. CDR3 length: 13 residues.

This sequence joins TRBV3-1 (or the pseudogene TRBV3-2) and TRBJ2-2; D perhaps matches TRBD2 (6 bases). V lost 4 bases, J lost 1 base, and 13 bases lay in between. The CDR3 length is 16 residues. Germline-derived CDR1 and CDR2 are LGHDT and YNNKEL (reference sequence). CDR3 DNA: TGTGCCAGCAGCCTGTGGAGTAGCGGGAACACCGGGGAGCTGTTTTTT. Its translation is CASSLWSSGNTGELFF.

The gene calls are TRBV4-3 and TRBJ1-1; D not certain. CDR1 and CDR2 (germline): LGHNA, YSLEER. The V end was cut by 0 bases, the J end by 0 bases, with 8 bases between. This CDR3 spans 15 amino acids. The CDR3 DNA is TGCGCCAGCAGCCAAGATCAGGCTCTGAACACTGAAGCTTTCTTT. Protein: CASSQDQALNTEAFF.

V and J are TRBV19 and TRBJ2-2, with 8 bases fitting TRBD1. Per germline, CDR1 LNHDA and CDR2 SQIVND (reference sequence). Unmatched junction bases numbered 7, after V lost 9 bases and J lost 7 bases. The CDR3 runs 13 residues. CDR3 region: CASGQGEGGELFF. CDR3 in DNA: TGTGCCAGCGGACAGGGTGAAGGCGGGGAGCTGTTTTTT.

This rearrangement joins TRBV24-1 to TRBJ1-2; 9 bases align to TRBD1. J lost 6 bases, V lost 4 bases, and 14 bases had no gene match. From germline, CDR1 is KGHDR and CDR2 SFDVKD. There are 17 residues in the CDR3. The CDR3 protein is CATSDLRDRDGRDGYTF. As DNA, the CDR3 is TGTGCCACCAGTGACCTCCGGGACAGGGACGGAAGAGATGGCTACACCTTC.

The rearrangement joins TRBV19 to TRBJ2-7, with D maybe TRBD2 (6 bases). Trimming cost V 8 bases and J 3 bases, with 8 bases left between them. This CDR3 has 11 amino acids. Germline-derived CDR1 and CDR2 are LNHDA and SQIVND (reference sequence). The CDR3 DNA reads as TGTGCCAGTGGGGGACTCTACGAGCAGTACTTC. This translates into CASGGLYEQYF. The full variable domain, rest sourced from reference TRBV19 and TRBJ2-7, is DGGITQSPKYLFRKEGQNVTLSCEQNLNHDAMYWYRQDPGQGLRLIYYSQIVNDFQKGDIAEGYSVSREKKESFPLTVTSAQKNPTAFYLCASGGLYEQYFGPGTRLTVT.

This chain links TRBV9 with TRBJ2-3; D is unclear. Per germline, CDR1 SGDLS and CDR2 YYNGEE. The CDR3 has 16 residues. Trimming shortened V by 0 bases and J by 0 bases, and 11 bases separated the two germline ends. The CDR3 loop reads CASSVGETISTDTQYF. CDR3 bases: TGTGCCAGCAGCGTAGGCGAAACGATCAGCACAGATACGCAGTATTTT.

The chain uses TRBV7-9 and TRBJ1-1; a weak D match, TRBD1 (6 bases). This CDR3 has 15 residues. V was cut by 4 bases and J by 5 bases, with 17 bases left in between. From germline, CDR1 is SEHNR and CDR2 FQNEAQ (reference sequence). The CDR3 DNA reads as TGTGCCAGCAGCTCAGGACAGTCTATGGGTACTGAAGCTTTCTTT. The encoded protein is CASSSGQSMGTEAFF.

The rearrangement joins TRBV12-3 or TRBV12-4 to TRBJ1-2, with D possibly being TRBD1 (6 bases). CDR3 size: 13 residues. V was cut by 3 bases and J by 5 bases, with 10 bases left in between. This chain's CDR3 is CASSFGQKYGYTF. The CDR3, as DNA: TGTGCCAGCAGTTTCGGACAGAAGTATGGCTACACCTTC.

CDR3 DNA: TGTGCCAGCACACAGGGGGCCCAGCCCCAGCATTTT. This translates into CASTQGAQPQHF. The chain is built from TRBV28 and TRBJ1-5; 9 positions agree with TRBD1. After removal of 7 bases from V and 7 bases from J, the junction contained 2 bases not matched to a gene. In germline, CDR1 is MDHEN, CDR2 SYDVKM. The CDR3 spans 12 residues.

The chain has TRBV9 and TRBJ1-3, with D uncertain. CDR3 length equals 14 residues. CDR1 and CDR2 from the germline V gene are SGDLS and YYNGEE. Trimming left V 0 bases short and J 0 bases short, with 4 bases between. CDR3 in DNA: TGTGCCAGCAGCGTAGAATACTCTGGAAACACCATATATTTT. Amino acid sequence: CASSVEYSGNTIYF.

Written as DNA, the CDR3 is TGTGCCAGCAGCATACTAGCGGGGGAGGCCTACGAGCAGTACTTC. Encoded protein: CASSILAGEAYEQYF. The rearrangement links TRBV6-5 to TRBJ2-7; 11 bases are shared with TRBD2. Germline V gene data show CDR1 as MNHEY and CDR2 as SVGAGI. CDR3 size: 15 residues. The trim removed 6 bases at V and 2 bases at J, leaving 6 bases unmatched.

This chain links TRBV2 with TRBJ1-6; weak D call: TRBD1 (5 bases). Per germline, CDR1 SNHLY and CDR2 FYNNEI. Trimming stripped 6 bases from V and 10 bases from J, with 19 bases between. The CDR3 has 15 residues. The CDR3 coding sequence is TGTGCCAGCAGCCCCACCAGGGAACCCCCATCACCCCTCCACTTT. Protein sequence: CASSPTREPPSPLHF.